Listed below are T cell receptor beta chains from one sample, sequenced in a study of T-cell reconstitution after alpha-beta-depleted transplantation in children. TCRdb used MiXCR to reprocess the PCR reads, holding one entry per CDR3 protein. The sample shows 200,000 to 300,000 distinct CDR3 sequences, approximately 12% of them seen only once. Material: PBMCs from the stem cell graft donor, obtained from the stem cell graft. The receptors derive from a human donor who donated a stem cell graft to a child with acute lymphoblastic leukemia. CDR3s include the opening cysteine and the closing phenylalanine or tryptophan. A D gene is named only where the DNA matches it firmly. The size entry is marked missing in some rows and otherwise reads once, few, many or a size class.

J	D	size	V	DNA	CDR3
TRBJ1-5	-	-	TRBV6-1	TGTGCCAGCAGAGAGTTACAGTTCAATCAGCCCCAGCATTTT	CASRELQFNQPQHF
TRBJ2-7	TRBD2	few	TRBV27	TGTGCCAGTGCTAGCGGGAGATCCTACGAGCAGTACTTC	CASASGRSYEQYF
TRBJ1-1	-	many	TRBV9	TGTGCCAGCAGCGTAACGGGGGGCTCGAACACTGAAGCTTTCTTT	CASSVTGGSNTEAFF
TRBJ1-1	-	many	TRBV3-1	TGTGCCAGCAGCCTCACGTCGGCAGTCACTGAAGCTTTCTTT	CASSLTSAVTEAFF
TRBJ2-7	-	many	TRBV7-9	TGTGCCAGCAGCGACGGGACTTTCCCCCCGGGAGAGCAGTACTTC	CASSDGTFPPGEQYF
TRBJ1-1	-	many	TRBV4-3	TGCGCCAGCAGCCAAGATTGGCGCGCTGGGGACACTGAAGCTTTCTTT	CASSQDWRAGDTEAFF
TRBJ1-1	-	many	TRBV7-2	TGTGCCAGCAGGGGGATGACCAGGGGAATCGGTACTGAAGCTTTCTTT	CASRGMTRGIGTEAFF
TRBJ2-7	-	-	TRBV20-1	TGCAGTGCCCAGAGTTCAGGCGAGGCAGGGACGGCTCTCAACGAGCAGTACTTC	CSAQSSGEAGTALNEQYF
TRBJ1-4	-	few	TRBV18	TGTGCCAGCTCACCAGGGGTCGGAGTCCACCTGTTTTTT	CASSPGVGVHLFF
TRBJ1-1	-	many	TRBV29-1	TGCAGCGCTCCCCGGGGAAGTGGGGTGAACACTGAAGCTTTCTTT	CSAPRGSGVNTEAFF
TRBJ2-1	-	many	TRBV7-8	TGTGCCAGCAGCTTAGCGTGGAATCTTCCCTACAATGAGCAGTTCTTC	CASSLAWNLPYNEQFF
TRBJ2-7	TRBD1	-	TRBV3-1	TGTGCCAGCAGCCAAGCGGGCAGGGGGCTTTCCTACGAGCAGTACTTC	CASSQAGRGLSYEQYF
TRBJ2-1	TRBD2	many	TRBV11-3	TGTGCCAGCAGCTCGGGGGGGTACAATGAGCAGTTCTTC	CASSSGGYNEQFF
TRBJ2-1	-	-	TRBV20-1	TGCAGTGCTAGGAGCCGGGACTCCGAACTTCGCGCTGAGCAGTTCTTC	CSARSRDSELRAEQFF
TRBJ2-3	-	many	TRBV6-2/TRBV6-3	TGTGCCAGCAGTTACAGCTACGGTAAAGTCCGGAGAAGCACAGATACGCAGTATTTT	CASSYSYGKVRRSTDTQYF
TRBJ2-7	TRBD1	once	TRBV5-1	TGCGCCAGCAGCTCGTGGACAGGGGCGGTCGAGCAGTACTTC	CASSSWTGAVEQYF
TRBJ2-7	-	-	TRBV21-1	TGTGCCAGCAGCAAGCCGATACAGACACACTCCTACGAGCAGTACTTC	CASSKPIQTHSYEQYF
TRBJ2-3	-	many	TRBV12-3/TRBV12-4	TGTGCCACCACTCGGGGTAGCGGCACAGATACGCAGTATTTT	CATTRGSGTDTQYF
TRBJ2-6	TRBD1	-	TRBV20-1	TGCTGTGCTAGAGGGGGGGACAGGGAAACCGGGGCCAACGTCCTGACTTTC	CCARGGDRETGANVLTF
TRBJ2-1	TRBD2	many	TRBV7-8	TGTGCCAGCAGCTTAGCTAGGACTAGCGGCTCCAATGAGCAGTTCTTC	CASSLARTSGSNEQFF
TRBJ1-6	-	many	TRBV20-1	TGCAGTGCTAACCCAGCGGGACCCCGGATTTCCCCTTCACCCCTCCACTTT	CSANPAGPRISPSPLHF
TRBJ2-3	-	many	TRBV28	TGTGCCAGCAAGAAAGGATACCTCACAGATACGCAGTATTTT	CASKKGYLTDTQYF
TRBJ1-6	TRBD1	many	TRBV28	TGTGCCAGCAGTTTGACAGGGGGCTATTCACCCCTCCACTTT	CASSLTGGYSPLHF
TRBJ2-7	TRBD2	many	TRBV18	TGTGCCAGCTCACCACCGGGTTTAGCGGGAACCTACGAGCAGTACTTC	CASSPPGLAGTYEQYF
TRBJ1-2	-	many	TRBV28	TGTGCCAGCAGTCCCCCGGGGGCCTATGGCTACACCTTC	CASSPPGAYGYTF
TRBJ1-5	-	many	TRBV7-2	TGTGCCAGCAGCTTATGGCCTAGCAATCAGCCCCAGCATTTT	CASSLWPSNQPQHF
TRBJ2-5	-	few	TRBV6-5	TGTGCCAGCAGCTCCTCAGAAAGAGGGGAGTTGGTGGAGACCCAGTACTTC	CASSSSERGELVETQYF
TRBJ2-7	TRBD2	many	TRBV6-2/TRBV6-3	TGTGCCAGCAGTTACTTATGGACTAGCGGGAGATCTCTCGAGCAGTACTTC	CASSYLWTSGRSLEQYF
TRBJ2-1	-	few	TRBV7-7	TGTGCTAGCAGCCCGACTACAGGGTACAATGAGCAGTTCTTC	CASSPTTGYNEQFF
TRBJ2-7	TRBD2	-	TRBV7-6	TGTGCCAGCAGCTTTTATCACCGGGGGGGGCGATTACCCTCCCACTCCTACGAGCAGTACTTC	CASSFYHRGGRLPSHSYEQYF
TRBJ1-1	-	few	TRBV19	TGTGCCAGTAGCCTGCTAAGTCAAGAGGTGAGCCCGAGCACTGAAGCTTTCTTT	CASSLLSQEVSPSTEAFF
TRBJ1-1	TRBD1	many	TRBV12-3/TRBV12-4	TGTGCCAGCACTGCAGACAGGGATAATGAAGCTTTCTTT	CASTADRDNEAFF
TRBJ2-3	-	many	TRBV29-1	TGCAGCGTTGAGCATACCGATACGCAGTATTTT	CSVEHTDTQYF
TRBJ2-2	-	many	TRBV20-1	TGCAGTGCTAGAGATCAATACATCCCCGGGACCGGGGAGCTGTTTTTT	CSARDQYIPGTGELFF
TRBJ2-1	-	many	TRBV20-1	TGCAGTGCTAGAGACCTGAGCGGCACCTACAATGAGCAGTTCTTC	CSARDLSGTYNEQFF
TRBJ1-5	TRBD1	many	TRBV20-1	TGCAGTGCCCAGGGGGGGCAGGATCAGCCCCAGCATTTT	CSAQGGQDQPQHF
TRBJ2-1	-	many	TRBV7-2	TGTGCCAGCAGCTTATTTTTAGGGCAGTCCTACAATGAGCAGTTCTTC	CASSLFLGQSYNEQFF
TRBJ2-3	-	many	TRBV21-1	TGTGCCAGCAGCCCTAGGGAACACACAGATACGCAGTATTTT	CASSPREHTDTQYF
TRBJ1-4	-	-	TRBV12-2	TGTGCAAGTCGCTTAGCGTCGTCCGGACAGTCCACCGAGGAAAAACTGTTTTTT	CASRLASSGQSTEEKLFF
TRBJ2-2	-	many	TRBV9	TGTGCCACCCGGAGGACTCCAGACACCGGGGAGCTGTTTTTT	CATRRTPDTGELFF
TRBJ2-1	-	many	TRBV2	TGTGCCAGCGAAAGGGGACCACGTAGTGAGCAGTTCTTC	CASERGPRSEQFF
TRBJ2-5	-	many	TRBV7-8	TGTGCCAGCAGCTTAGAATGGGTAGAGACCCAGTACTTC	CASSLEWVETQYF
TRBJ2-3	-	many	TRBV5-1	TGCGCCAGCAGCCCGGGGTCGATCTTAGATACGCAGTATTTT	CASSPGSILDTQYF
TRBJ2-1	-	many	TRBV20-1	TGCAGTGCTTCAAAGCGGGATGAGCAGTTCTTC	CSASKRDEQFF
TRBJ1-6	-	many	TRBV11-2	TGTGCCAGCAGTCCTAATCAAGGAGGCGCTCGGTATAATTCACCCCTCCACTTT	CASSPNQGGARYNSPLHF
TRBJ1-2	-	many	TRBV30	TGTGCCTGGAACCGAGTTGCTGGCTACACCTTC	CAWNRVAGYTF
TRBJ2-7	TRBD1	many	TRBV25-1	TGTGCCAGCAGTGAACAGGGGGACGACGAGCAGTACTTC	CASSEQGDDEQYF
TRBJ1-4	-	-	TRBV4-3	TGCGCCAGCAGCCAAGATCTTTGGGGGGCAACTAATGAAAAACTGTTTTTT	CASSQDLWGATNEKLFF
TRBJ2-3	-	many	TRBV20-1	TGCAGTGCCAGGGGGTGGGGGGCAGCAGATACGCAGTATTTT	CSARGWGAADTQYF
TRBJ2-1	TRBD2	many	TRBV4-3	TGCGCCAGCAGCCAAGGGACTAGCGGATACAATGAGCAGTTCTTC	CASSQGTSGYNEQFF
TRBJ1-5	-	many	TRBV2	TGTGCCAGCGCGAGAGGCAGTGATAGCAATCAGCCCCAGCATTTT	CASARGSDSNQPQHF
TRBJ2-3	-	many	TRBV7-9	TGTGCCAGCAGCTTCCGGGGGCCCACAGATACGCAGTATTTT	CASSFRGPTDTQYF
TRBJ2-5	TRBD2	-	TRBV5-1	TGCGCCAGCAGCTACTGGACTAGCGGGGGGACCCACCAAGAGACCCAGTACTTC	CASSYWTSGGTHQETQYF